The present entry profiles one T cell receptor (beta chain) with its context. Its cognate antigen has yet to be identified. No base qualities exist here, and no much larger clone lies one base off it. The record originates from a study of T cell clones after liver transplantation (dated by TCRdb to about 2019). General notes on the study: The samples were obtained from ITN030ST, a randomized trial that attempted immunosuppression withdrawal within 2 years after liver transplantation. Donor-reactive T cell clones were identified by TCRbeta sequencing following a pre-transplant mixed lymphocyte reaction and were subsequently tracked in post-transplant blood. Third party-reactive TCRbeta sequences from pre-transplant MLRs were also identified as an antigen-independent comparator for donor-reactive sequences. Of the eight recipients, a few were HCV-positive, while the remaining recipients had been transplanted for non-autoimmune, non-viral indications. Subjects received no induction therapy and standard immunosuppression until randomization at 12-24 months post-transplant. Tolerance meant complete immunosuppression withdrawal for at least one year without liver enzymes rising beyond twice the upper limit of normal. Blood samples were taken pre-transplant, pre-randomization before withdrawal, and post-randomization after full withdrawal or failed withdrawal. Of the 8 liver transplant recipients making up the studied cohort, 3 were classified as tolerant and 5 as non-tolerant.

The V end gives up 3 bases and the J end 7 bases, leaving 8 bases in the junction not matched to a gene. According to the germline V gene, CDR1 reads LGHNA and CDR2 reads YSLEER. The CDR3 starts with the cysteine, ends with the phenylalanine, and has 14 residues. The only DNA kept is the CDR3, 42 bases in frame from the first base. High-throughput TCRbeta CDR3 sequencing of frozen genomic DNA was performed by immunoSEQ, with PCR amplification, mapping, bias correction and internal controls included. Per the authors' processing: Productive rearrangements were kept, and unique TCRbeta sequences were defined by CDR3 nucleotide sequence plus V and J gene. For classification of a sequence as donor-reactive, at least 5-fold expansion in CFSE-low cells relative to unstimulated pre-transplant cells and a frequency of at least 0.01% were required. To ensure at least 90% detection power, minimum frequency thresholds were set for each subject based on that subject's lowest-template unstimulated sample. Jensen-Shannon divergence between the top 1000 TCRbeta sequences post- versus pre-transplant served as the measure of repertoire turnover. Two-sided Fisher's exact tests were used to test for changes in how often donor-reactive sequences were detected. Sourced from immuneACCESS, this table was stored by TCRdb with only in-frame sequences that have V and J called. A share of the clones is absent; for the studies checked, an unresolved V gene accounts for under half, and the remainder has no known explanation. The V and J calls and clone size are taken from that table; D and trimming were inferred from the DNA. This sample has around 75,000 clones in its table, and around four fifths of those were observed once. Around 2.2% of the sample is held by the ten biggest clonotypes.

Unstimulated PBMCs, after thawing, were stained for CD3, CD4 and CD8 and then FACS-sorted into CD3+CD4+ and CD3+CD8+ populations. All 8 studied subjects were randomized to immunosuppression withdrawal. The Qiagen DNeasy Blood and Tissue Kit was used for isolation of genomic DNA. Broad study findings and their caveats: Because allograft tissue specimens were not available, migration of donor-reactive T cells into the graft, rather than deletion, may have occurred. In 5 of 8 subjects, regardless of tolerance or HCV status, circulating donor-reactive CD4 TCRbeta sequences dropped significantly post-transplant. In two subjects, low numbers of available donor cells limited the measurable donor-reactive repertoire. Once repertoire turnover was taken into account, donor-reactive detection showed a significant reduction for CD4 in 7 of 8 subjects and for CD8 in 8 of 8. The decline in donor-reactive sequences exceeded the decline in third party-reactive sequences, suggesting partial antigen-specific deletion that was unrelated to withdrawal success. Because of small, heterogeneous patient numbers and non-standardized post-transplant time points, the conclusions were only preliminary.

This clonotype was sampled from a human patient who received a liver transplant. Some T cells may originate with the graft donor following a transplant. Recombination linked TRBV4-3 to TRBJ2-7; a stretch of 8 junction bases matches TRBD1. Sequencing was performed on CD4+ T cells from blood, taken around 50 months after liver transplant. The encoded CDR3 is CASSQDDRDREQYF. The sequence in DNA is TGCGCCAGCAGCCAGGATGACAGGGACAGGGAGCAGTACTTC.